What follows are 5 T cell receptor beta chains derived from one specimen sequenced in a study of T cells in Graves' hyperthyroidism and ophthalmopathy. Amplification of TCR beta CDR3 regions used RNA as the template. Initially, a first-round RT-PCR of the TCR CDR3 employed the HTBI primer set. TCRdb processed the multiplex PCR reads anew with MiXCR; each CDR3 protein has one entry. The data hold about 290,000 distinct CDR3 sequences, with 16% observed a single time. The source material was blood. Every receptor here comes from a man aged 25-45 years with Graves' hyperthyroidism.

The sample holds a few counts of this clonotype. The chain uses TRBV5-1 and TRBJ2-6; no definite D call. Germline V gene sequence: CDR1 SGHRS, CDR2 YFSETQ. The CDR3 runs to 16 residues. V was clipped by 0 bases and J by 0 bases, with 7 bases between them. The CDR3 loop reads CASSLVESSGANVLTF. DNA of the CDR3: TGCGCCAGCAGCTTGGTCGAGAGCTCTGGGGCCAACGTCCTGACTTTC.

Notes on this clonotype: A read error is possible here, since a much larger clone lies one base away. The chain carries TRBV7-9 and TRBJ1-2; D ambiguous. From germline, CDR1 is SEHNR and CDR2 FQNEAQ (reference sequence). The CDR3 consists of 14 residues. V was cut by 5 bases and J by 8 bases, with 18 bases left in between. The DNA for the CDR3 is TGTGCCAGCAGCCCCGAGGAACCTCCTGGCGGCTACACCTTC. Translated, it gives CASSPEEPPGGYTF.

V and J are TRBV6-5 and TRBJ2-1; D is unresolved. Germline assignment: CDR1 MNHEY and CDR2 SVGAGI. With 4 bases removed from V and 13 bases from J, the gap between germline ends came to 2 bases. CDR3 length: 8 amino acids. In nucleotides, the CDR3 is TGTGCCAGCAGTTCACAGTTCTTC. Residues: CASSSQFF.

This clonotype turned up a few times. The rearrangement uses TRBV18 and TRBJ1-3, with 7 bases matching TRBD1. V trimming: 4 bases; J trimming: 0 bases; junction bases outside the gene matches: 6. CDR1 and CDR2 from the germline V gene are KGHSH and LQKENI. The CDR3 is made up of 16 amino acids. CDR3 protein: CASSLSTGSSGNTIYF. The DNA for the CDR3 is TGTGCCAGCTCACTCTCGACAGGGAGCTCTGGAAACACCATATATTTT.

There are a few counts of this clonotype. The chain recombines TRBV2 with TRBJ2-7; 11 nucleotides align to TRBD2. This CDR3 region has 15 residues. The V segment lost 6 bases and the J segment 5 bases; nucleotides outside the gene matches: 9. Germline V gives CDR1 SNHLY, CDR2 FYNNEI. CDR3 sequence reads: CASRRGTSGANEQYF. For the CDR3, the DNA is TGTGCCAGCAGGCGGGGGACTAGCGGTGCCAACGAGCAGTACTTC.